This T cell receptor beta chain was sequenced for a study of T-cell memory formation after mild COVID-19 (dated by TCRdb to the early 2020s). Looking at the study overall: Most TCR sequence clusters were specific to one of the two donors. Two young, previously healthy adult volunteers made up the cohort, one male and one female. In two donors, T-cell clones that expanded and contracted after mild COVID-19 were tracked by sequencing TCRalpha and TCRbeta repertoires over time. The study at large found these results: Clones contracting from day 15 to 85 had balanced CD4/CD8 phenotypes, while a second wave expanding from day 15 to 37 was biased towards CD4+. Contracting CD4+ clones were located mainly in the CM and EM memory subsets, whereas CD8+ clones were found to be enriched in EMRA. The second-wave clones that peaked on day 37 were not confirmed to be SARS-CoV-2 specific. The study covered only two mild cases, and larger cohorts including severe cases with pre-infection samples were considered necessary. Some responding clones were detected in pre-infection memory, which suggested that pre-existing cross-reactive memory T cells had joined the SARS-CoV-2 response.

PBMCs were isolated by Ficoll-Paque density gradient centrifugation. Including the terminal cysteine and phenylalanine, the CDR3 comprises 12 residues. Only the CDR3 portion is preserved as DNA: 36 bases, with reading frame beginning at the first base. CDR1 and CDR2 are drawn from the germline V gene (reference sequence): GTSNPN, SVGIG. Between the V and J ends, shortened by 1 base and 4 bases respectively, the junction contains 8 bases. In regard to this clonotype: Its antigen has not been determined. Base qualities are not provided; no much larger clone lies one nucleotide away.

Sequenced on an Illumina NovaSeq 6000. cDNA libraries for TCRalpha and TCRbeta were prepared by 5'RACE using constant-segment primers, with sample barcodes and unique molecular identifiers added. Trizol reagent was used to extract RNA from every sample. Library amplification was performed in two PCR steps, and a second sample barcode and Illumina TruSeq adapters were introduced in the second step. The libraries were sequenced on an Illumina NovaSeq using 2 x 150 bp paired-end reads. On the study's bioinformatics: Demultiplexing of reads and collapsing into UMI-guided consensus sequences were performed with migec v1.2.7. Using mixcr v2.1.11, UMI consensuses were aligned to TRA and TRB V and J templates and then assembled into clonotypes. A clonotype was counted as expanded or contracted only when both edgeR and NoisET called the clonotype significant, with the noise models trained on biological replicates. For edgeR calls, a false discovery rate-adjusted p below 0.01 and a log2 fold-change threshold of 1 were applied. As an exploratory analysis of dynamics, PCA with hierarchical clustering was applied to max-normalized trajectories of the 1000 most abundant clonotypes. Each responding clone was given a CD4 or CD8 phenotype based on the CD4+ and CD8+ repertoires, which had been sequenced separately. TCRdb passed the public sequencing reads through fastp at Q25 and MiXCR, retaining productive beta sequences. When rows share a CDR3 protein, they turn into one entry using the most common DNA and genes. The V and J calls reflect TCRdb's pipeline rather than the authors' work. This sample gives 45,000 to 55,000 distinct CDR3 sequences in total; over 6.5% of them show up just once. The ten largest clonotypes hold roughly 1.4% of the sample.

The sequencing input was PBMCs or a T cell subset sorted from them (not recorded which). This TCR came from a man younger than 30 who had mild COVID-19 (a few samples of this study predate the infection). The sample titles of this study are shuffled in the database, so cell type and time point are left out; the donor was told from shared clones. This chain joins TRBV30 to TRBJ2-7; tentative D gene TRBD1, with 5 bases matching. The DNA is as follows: TGTGCCTGGAGTGGGGGCAGGTACGAGCAGTACTTC. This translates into CAWSGGRYEQYF.